This T cell receptor (beta chain) was captured by sequencing in a study of cytomegalovirus exposure and HLA in healthy donors. General observations from the study: It emerged from a later analysis that several of the most significant clusters appeared to be linked to common viral pathogens. Most TCR sequences were seen very rarely across donors, but some public TCRs occurred in many.

Turning to this clone: What it recognizes is unknown.

The CDR3 consists of 15 residues. V lost 3 bases, J lost 8 bases, and 8 bases stayed unmatched. Germline V CDR1 and CDR2: SGHRS, YFSETQ. Each of the donors was a healthy bone marrow donor. Researchers ran the PCR with 60 Vbeta and 13 Jbeta primers. Original methodology: Later, 65 million to 85 million unique TCR beta chains were counted in an analysis, and some 11 million of them were shared. Data came from immunoSEQ multiplex PCR; TCRdb stores just in-frame clones and leaves some out. V and J calls and clone size are those listed in that table; D and trimming were worked out from the DNA. The data contain under 200,000 clones, 82% of them singletons.

The sequenced sample was PBMCs. The TCR was taken from a girl between 2 and 10 years old in good health and CMV-seropositive. This chain joins TRBV5-1 and TRBJ1-4, with 9 bases identical to TRBD1. CDR3 loop: CASSSRTGVEEKLFF. The CDR3, as DNA: TGCGCCAGCAGCTCGCGGACAGGGGTGGAGGAAAAACTGTTTTTT.